The present T cell receptor (beta chain) was sequenced within a study of blood T cell repertoires in COVID-19. In the study overall: Both acute and convalescent COVID-19 samples were obtained from the United States, Italy and Spain. T cells, B-cell-depleted T cells, or PBMCs provided the cDNA or gDNA that served as material.

This clone was picked up one time. Germline lookup yields CDR1 SGHRS and CDR2 YFSETQ. V shed 4 bases and J shed 0 bases, with 17 bases lying between them. The CDR3 has 17 amino acids. As processed by the authors: By means of reference gene primer amplification, nucleated cell counts were estimated. Method: immunoSEQ multiplex PCR; TCRdb's copy keeps in-frame clones and lacks some. The DNA was the basis for D and trimming; V, J and clone size are from that table. The top ten hold 31% of the sample, which has tens of thousands of clones, approximately 80% seen once. The clonotype comes from a woman older than 75 with active or convalescent COVID-19. Sequenced material: peripheral blood. The chain carries TRBV5-1 and TRBJ1-3; maybe TRBD1 (6 bases). The CDR3 DNA reads as TGCGCCAGCAGCCCCGGACAGAAAACTTCCTCTGGAAACACCATATATTTT. Translated, it gives CASSPGQKTSSGNTIYF.